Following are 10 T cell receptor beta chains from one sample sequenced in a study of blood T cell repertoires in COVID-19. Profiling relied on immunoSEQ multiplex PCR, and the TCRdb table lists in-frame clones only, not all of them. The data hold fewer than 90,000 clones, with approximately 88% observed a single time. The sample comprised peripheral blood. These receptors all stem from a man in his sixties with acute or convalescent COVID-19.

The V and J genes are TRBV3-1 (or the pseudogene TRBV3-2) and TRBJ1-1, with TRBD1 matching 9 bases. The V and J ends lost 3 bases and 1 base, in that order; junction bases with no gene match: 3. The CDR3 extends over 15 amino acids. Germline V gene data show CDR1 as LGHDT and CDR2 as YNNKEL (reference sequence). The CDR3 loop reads CASSQGTGRNTEAFF. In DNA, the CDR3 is TGTGCCAGCAGCCAGGGGACAGGGCGGAACACTGAAGCTTTCTTT.

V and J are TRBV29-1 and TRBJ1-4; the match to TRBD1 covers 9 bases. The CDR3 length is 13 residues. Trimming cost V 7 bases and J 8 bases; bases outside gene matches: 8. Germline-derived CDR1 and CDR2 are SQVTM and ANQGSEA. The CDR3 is CSAPGQGGEKLFF. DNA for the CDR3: TGCAGCGCCCCGGGACAGGGCGGAGAAAAACTGTTTTTT. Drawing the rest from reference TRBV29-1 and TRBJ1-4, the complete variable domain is SAVISQKPSRDICQRGTSLTIQCQVDSQVTMMFWYRQQPGQSLTLIATANQGSEATYESGFVIDKFPISRPNLTFSTLTVSNMSPEDSSIYLCSAPGQGGEKLFFGSGTQLSVL.

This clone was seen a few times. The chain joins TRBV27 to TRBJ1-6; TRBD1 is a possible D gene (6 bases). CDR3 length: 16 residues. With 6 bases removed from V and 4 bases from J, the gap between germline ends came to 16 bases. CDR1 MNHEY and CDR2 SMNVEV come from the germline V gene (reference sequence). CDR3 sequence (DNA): TGTGCCAGCAGACAGGGCGCGACTTCATATAATTCACCCCTCCACTTT. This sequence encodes CASRQGATSYNSPLHF.

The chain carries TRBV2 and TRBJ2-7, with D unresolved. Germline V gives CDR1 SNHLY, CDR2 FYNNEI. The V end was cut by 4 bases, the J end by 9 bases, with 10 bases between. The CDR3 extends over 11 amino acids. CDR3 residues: CASSGDLGQYF. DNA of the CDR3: TGTGCCAGCAGTGGAGACCTAGGGCAGTACTTC.

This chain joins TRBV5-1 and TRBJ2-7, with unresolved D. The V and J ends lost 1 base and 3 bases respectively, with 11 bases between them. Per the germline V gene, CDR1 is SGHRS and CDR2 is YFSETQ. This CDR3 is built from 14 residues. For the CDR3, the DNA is TGCGCCAGCAGCTTGTCAGGCAGGAACTACGAGCAGTACTTC. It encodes CASSLSGRNYEQYF.

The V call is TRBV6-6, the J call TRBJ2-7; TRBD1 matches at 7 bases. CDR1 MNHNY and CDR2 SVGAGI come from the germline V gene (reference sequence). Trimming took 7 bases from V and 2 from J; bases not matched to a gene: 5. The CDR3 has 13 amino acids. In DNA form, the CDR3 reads TGTGCCAGCACCTCACAGGGGACCTACGAGCAGTACTTC. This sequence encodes CASTSQGTYEQYF.

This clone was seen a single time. CDR3 region: CAWSHQPENYGYTF. The CDR3 DNA sequence: TGTGCCTGGAGTCACCAACCCGAGAACTATGGCTACACCTTC. The chain carries TRBV30 and TRBJ1-2; D is uncertain. Germline V gene lookup returns CDR1 GTSNPN and CDR2 SVGIG (reference sequence). Trimming removed 2 bases at V and 2 bases at J, with 12 bases between. The CDR3 runs 14 residues.

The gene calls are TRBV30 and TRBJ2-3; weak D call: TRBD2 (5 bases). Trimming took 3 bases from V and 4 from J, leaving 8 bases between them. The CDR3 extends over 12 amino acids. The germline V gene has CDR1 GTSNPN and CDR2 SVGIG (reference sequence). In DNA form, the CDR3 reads TGTGCCTGGAGACCGGGGTCAGATACGCAGTATTTT. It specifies CAWRPGSDTQYF.

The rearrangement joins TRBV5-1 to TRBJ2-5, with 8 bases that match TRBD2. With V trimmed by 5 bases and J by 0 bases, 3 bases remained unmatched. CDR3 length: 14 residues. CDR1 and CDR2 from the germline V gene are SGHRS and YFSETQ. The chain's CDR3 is CASSAGGYQETQYF. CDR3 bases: TGCGCCAGCAGTGCGGGGGGCTACCAAGAGACCCAGTACTTC.

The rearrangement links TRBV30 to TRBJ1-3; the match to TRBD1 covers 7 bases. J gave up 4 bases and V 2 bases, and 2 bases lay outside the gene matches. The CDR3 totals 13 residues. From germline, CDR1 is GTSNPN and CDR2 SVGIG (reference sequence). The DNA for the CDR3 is TGTGCCTGGAGTCCGACAGGGGGAAACACCATATATTTT. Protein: CAWSPTGGNTIYF.